This record concerns one TCR beta chain sequence. The sample originates from a study of TIL therapy for anti-PD-1-resistant metastatic lung cancer. For the study at large: A few tumors were EGFR-mutant and two were ALK-rearranged.

From germline, CDR1 is MNHEY and CDR2 SMNVEV (reference sequence). The CDR3 spans 15 residues. J gave up 8 bases and V 1 base, and 3 bases lay outside the gene matches. This sample's time point: pre-treatment sample, taken before nivolumab and TIL therapy. The immunoSEQ assay was v3. TCRdb's copy holds only in-frame clones and misses some; the assay was immunoSEQ multiplex PCR. The sample carries approximately 47,000 clones, approximately 83% recorded once. V is TRBV27 and J is TRBJ1-4, with 11 bases that match TRBD1. The specimen comprised blood, sampled at baseline. This receptor was taken from a person between 25 and 80 years old with non-small cell lung cancer. CDR3 sequence (DNA): TGTGCCAGCAGTTTATGGACAGGGGGCGGAGAAAAACTGTTTTTT. Translating it yields CASSLWTGGGEKLFF. The entire variable domain, with the rest obtained from reference TRBV27 and TRBJ1-4, is as follows: EAQVTQNPRYLITVTGKKLTVTCSQNMNHEYMSWYRQDPGLGLRQIYYSMNVEVTDKGDVPEGYKVSRKEKRNFPLILESPSPNQTSLYFCASSLWTGGGEKLFFGSGTQLSVL.